A single sample is the source of the 8 T cell receptor beta chains below, sequenced in a study of early T cells in non-severe SARS-CoV-2 infection. TCRdb fed the 5' RACE reads into MiXCR, producing one record per CDR3 protein. The repertoire holds 62,000 or so distinct CDR3 sequences, approximately 10% seen once, with less than 1.5% in the top ten. The specimen sequenced was whole blood. The receptors come from an adult who was a healthcare worker with PCR-confirmed SARS-CoV-2 infection or an uninfected control (not recorded which).

The rearrangement links TRBV6-6 to TRBJ1-1, with TRBD1 identical over 12 bases. The germline CDR1 and CDR2 sequences are MNHNY and SVGAGI (reference sequence). The V segment lost 5 bases and the J segment 0 bases; nucleotides outside the gene matches: 10. This CDR3 is 18 amino acids long. DNA of the CDR3: TGTGCCAGCAGTCGTCCGGGACAGGGGGCAGGAGTGAACACTGAAGCTTTCTTT. This sequence encodes CASSRPGQGAGVNTEAFF.

This clonotype was observed a few times. This sequence joins TRBV7-9 and TRBJ1-1; 9 bases fit TRBD1. There are 19 residues in the CDR3. Germline V gives CDR1 SEHNR, CDR2 FQNEAQ (reference sequence). V was clipped by 1 base and J by 0 bases; unmatched bases: 12. Here the CDR3 reads CASSLGRPGTGHMNTEAFF. The CDR3 bases are TGTGCCAGCAGCTTAGGCAGACCGGGGACAGGGCACATGAACACTGAAGCTTTCTTT.

Ten or more counts support this clonotype. The chain links TRBV10-2 to TRBJ2-1; 11 bases align to TRBD1. Trimming at V came to 6 bases and at J to 6 bases, leaving 4 bases not matched to a gene. CDR3 size: 14 residues. CDR1 and CDR2 from the germline V gene are WSHSY and SAAADI. This CDR3 reads CASSPGTGGNEQFF. The CDR3 DNA follows: TGCGCCAGCAGCCCCGGGACAGGGGGCAATGAGCAGTTCTTC.

This clonotype was counted at least ten times. The genes are TRBV7-3 and TRBJ1-4, with D perhaps matching TRBD1 (5 bases). Germline V lookup: CDR1 SGHTA, CDR2 FQGTGA. The CDR3 spans 21 residues. Trimming took off 5 bases at V and 5 bases at J, with 33 bases between the two ends. CDR3 region: CASSKESGTAGLKLQNEKLFF. CDR3 DNA: TGTGCCAGCAGCAAAGAATCCGGGACGGCTGGGCTTAAGCTCCAAAATGAAAAACTGTTTTTT.

This clonotype was picked up many times. The DNA is left out, because the CDR3 cannot be placed on it with certainty; the CDR3 is given as TCRdb lists it. The genes are TRBV12-3 or TRBV12-4 and TRBJ2-6. The CDR3 totals 16 residues, both ends included. Here the CDR3 reads CASSSSGNPGANVLTF.

This clonotype showed up just a few times. V gene TRBV20-1 combines with J gene TRBJ1-2; a weak D match, TRBD1 (6 bases). The CDR3 spans 15 residues. CDR1 is DFQATT and CDR2 is SNEGSKA in the germline V gene (reference sequence). Trimming shortened V by 0 bases and J by 4 bases, and 15 bases separated the two germline ends. CDR3 DNA sequence: TGCAGTGCTAGAGATGTAGGACAGCTGGGCTATGGCTACACCTTC. Protein sequence: CSARDVGQLGYGYTF.

There are a few counts of this clonotype. V and J are TRBV27 and TRBJ2-1, with D possibly being TRBD1 (5 bases). The CDR3 spans 15 residues. Germline-derived CDR1 and CDR2 are MNHEY and SMNVEV (reference sequence). The V end lost 5 bases, the J end lost 0 bases, and 11 bases lay between the germline ends. The CDR3 DNA sequence: TGTGCCAGCAGTACCCACAGGTCCTCCTACAATGAGCAGTTCTTC. Protein: CASSTHRSSYNEQFF.

The rearrangement joins TRBV7-8 to TRBJ2-3, with D possibly being TRBD1 (5 bases). The length of the CDR3 is 13 residues. The ends were cut back, 2 bases at V and 4 bases at J, with 7 bases in the middle. Germline CDR1 SGHVS, CDR2 FQNEAQ. DNA for the CDR3: TGTGCCAGCAGCTTAATCAGGGCAGATACGCAGTATTTT. Translation: CASSLIRADTQYF.